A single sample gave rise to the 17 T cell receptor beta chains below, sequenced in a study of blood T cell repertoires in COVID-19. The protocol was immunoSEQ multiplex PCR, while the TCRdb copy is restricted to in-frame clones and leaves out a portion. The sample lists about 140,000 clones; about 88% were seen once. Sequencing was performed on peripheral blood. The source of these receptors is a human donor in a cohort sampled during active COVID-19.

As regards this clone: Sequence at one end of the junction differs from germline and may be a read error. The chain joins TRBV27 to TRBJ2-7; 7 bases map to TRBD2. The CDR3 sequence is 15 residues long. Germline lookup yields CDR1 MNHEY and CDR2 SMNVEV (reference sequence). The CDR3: CASSLSSGRIYGQYF. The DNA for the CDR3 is TGTGCCAGCAGTTTGAGTAGCGGGCGGATCTACGGGCAGTACTTC.

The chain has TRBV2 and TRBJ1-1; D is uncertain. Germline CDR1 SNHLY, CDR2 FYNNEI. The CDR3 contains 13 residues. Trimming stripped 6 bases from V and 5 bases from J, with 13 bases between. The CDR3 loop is CASRETVMTEAFF. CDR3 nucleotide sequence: TGTGCCAGCAGAGAGACTGTTATGACTGAAGCTTTCTTT.

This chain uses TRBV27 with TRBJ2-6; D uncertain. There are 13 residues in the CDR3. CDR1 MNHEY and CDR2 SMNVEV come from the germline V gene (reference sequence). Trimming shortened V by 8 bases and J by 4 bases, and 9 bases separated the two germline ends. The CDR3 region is CASVVLGANVLTF. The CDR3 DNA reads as TGTGCCAGCGTAGTCCTAGGGGCCAACGTCCTGACTTTC.

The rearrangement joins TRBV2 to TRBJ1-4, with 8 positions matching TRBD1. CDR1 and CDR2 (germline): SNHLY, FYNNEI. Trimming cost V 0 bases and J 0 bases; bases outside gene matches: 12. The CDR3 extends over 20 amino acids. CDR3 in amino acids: CASSEAWSVTGDATNEKLFF. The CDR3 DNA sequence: TGTGCCAGCAGTGAAGCTTGGAGTGTGACAGGGGACGCAACTAATGAAAAACTGTTTTTT.

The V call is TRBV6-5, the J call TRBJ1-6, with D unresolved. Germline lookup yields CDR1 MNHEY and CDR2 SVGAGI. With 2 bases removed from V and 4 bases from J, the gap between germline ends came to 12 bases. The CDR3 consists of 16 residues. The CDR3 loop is CASSYGGGKYNSPLHF. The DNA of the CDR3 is TGTGCCAGCAGTTACGGTGGAGGAAAGTATAATTCACCCCTCCACTTT.

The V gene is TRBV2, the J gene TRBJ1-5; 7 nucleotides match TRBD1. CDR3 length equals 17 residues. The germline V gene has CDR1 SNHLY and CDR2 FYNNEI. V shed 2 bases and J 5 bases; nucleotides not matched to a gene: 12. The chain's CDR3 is CASSEMRQGVGYQPQHF. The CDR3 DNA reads TGTGCCAGCAGTGAAATGAGACAGGGCGTAGGTTATCAGCCCCAGCATTTT.

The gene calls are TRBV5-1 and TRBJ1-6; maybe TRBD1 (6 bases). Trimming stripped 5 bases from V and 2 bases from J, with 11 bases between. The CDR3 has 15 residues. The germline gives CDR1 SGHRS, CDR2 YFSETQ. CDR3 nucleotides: TGCGCCAGCAGAGACCACAGGGCCTATAATTCACCCCTCCACTTT. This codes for CASRDHRAYNSPLHF.

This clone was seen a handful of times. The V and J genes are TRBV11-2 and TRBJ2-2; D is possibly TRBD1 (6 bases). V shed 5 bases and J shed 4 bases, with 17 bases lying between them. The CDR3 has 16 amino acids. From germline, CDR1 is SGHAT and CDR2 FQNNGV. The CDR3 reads CASSILGGRGTGELFF. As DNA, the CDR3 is TGTGCCAGCAGCATATTAGGGGGTAGGGGCACCGGGGAGCTGTTTTTT.

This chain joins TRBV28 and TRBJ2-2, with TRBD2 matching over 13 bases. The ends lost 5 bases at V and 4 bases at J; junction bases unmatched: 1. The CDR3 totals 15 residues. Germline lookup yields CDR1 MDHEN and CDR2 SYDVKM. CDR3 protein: CASSRLAGGTGELFF. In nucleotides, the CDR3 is TGTGCCAGCAGTAGACTAGCGGGGGGCACCGGGGAGCTGTTTTTT.

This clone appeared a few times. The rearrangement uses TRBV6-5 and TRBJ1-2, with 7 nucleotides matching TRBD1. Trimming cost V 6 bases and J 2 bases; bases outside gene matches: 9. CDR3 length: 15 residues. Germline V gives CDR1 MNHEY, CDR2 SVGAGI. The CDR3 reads CASRRGTVLNYGYTF. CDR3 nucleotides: TGTGCCAGCAGACGAGGGACAGTTCTAAACTATGGCTACACCTTC.

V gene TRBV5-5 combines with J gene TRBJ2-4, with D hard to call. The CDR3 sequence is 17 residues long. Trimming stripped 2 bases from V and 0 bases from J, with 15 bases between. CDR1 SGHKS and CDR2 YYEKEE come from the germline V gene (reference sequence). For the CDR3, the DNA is TGTGCCAGCAGCTTAAAGGCCGGGTCTGTAGCCAAAAACATTCAGTACTTC. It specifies CASSLKAGSVAKNIQYF.

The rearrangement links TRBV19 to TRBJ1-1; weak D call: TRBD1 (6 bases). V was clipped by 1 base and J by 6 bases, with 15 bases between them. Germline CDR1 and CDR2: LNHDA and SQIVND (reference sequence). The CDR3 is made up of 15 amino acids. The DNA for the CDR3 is TGTGCCAGTAGTATAGGGCTAGTTGGACAGTCTGAAGCTTTCTTT. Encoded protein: CASSIGLVGQSEAFF.

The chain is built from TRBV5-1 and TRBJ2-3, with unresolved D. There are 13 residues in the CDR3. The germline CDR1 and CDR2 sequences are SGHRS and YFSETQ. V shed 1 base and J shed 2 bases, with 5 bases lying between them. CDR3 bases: TGCGCCAGCAGCTTGCGGTCCACAGATACGCAGTATTTT. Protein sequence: CASSLRSTDTQYF.

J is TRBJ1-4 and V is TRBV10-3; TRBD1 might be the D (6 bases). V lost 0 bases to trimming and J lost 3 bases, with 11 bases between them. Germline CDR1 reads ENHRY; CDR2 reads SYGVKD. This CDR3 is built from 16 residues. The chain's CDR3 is CAISESGAASNEKLFF. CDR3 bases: TGTGCCATCAGTGAGTCGGGGGCCGCCTCTAATGAAAAACTGTTTTTT.

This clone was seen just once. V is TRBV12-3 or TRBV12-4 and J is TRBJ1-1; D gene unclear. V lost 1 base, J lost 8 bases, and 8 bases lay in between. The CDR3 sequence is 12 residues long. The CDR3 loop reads CASSLGGGEAFF. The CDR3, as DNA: TGTGCCAGCAGTTTAGGCGGAGGAGAAGCTTTCTTT.

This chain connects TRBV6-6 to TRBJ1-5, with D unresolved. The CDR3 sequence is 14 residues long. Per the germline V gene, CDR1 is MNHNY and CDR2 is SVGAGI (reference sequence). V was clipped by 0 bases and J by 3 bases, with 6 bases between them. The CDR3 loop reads CASSYSGLNQPQHF. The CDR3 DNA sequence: TGTGCCAGCAGTTACTCAGGACTCAATCAGCCCCAGCATTTT.

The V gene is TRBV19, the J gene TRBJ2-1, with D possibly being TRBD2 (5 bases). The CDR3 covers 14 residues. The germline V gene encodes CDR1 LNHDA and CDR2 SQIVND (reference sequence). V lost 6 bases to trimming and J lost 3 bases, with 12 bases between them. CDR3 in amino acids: CASSGKTLYNEQFF. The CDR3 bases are TGTGCCAGTAGCGGGAAGACTCTCTACAATGAGCAGTTCTTC.